This TCR beta chain was captured in a study of beta chain features in type 1 diabetes. This clone was detected a few times. Its antigen is not known. Notes on the study in general: TCRB CDR3 length was moderately but significantly reduced in all four CD4+ subsets of Type 1 diabetes patients.

Germline-derived CDR1 and CDR2 are SGHTA and FQGNSA. The CDR3 has 15 residues. V gave up 5 bases and J gave up 3 bases, with 17 bases separating them. Sequencing targeted expressed TCRB transcripts, as all isolated RNA had been reverse transcribed. The protocol was immunoSEQ multiplex PCR, while the TCRdb copy is restricted to in-frame clones and leaves out a portion. The data contain about 340,000 clones, around 9% of them singletons. The sequencing sample was made of central memory CD4+ T cells from blood. This sequence was found in a man aged 25-45 years with type 1 diabetes. This chain uses TRBV7-2 with TRBJ2-7, with D uncertain. For the CDR3, the DNA is TGTGCCAGCAGCGAGTACATGCGGACGGACTACGAGCAGTACTTC. The encoded protein is CASSEYMRTDYEQYF.